This entry concerns a single T cell receptor beta chain. Its matching antigen is unknown. The data derive from a study of CD8+ T cells in alopecia areata. Study details: A regimen of oral tofacitinib, 5 to 10 mg twice daily, was given to treated patients. General observations from the study: Scalp samples also contribute reads from the resident alphabeta T cells found in normal skin. Normal scalp showed lower clonality than lesional scalp, especially alopecia totalis/universalis.

Following RNA extraction, reverse transcription yielded cDNA that acted as the sequencing template. Repertoires were generated with immunoSEQ multiplex PCR, while TCRdb's copy carries only in-frame clones and drops some. The sample carries 200,000 to 250,000 clones, approximately 52% recorded once. Germline V gene sequence: CDR1 MGHRA, CDR2 YSYEKL. Trimming took 1 base from V and 10 from J, leaving 16 bases between them. This CDR3 has 14 amino acids. Punch biopsies of lesional scalp, plus peripheral blood, were taken from alopecia areata patients. The clonotype was recovered from a human donor with alopecia areata. The chain combines TRBV4-1 with TRBJ1-2, with D possibly being TRBD1 (5 bases). This sample comprised CD4+ T cells sorted from blood, obtained at week 0. CDR3 loop: CASSQVGTATLYTF. The CDR3 bases are TGCGCCAGCAGCCAAGTAGGGACCGCAACTCTCTACACCTTC.